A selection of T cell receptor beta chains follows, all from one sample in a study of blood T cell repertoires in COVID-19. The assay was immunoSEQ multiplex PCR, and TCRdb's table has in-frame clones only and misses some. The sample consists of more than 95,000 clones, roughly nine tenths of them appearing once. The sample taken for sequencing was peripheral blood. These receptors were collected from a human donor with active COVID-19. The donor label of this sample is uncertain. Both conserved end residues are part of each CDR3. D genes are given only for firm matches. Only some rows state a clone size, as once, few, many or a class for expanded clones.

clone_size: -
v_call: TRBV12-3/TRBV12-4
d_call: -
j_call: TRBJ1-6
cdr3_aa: CASSLMRGSPLHF
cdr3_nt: TGTGCCAGCAGTTTAATGCGGGGTTCACCCCTCCACTTT

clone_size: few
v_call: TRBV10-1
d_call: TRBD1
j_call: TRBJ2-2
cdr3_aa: CASRTAPNQGAIGELFF
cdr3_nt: TGCGCCAGCAGAACAGCCCCGAACCAGGGGGCTATCGGGGAGCTGTTTTTT

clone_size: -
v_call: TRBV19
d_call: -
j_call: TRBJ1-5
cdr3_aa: CASSITPGFNQPQHF
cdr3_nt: TGTGCCAGTAGTATAACGCCAGGGTTTAATCAGCCCCAGCATTTT

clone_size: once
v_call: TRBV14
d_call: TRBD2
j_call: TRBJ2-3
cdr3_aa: CASSRDYGTDTQYF
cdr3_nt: TGTGCCAGCAGCCGGGACTACGGCACAGATACGCAGTATTTT

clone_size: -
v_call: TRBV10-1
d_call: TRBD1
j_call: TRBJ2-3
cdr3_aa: CASGLQGSDTQYF
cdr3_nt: TGCGCCAGCGGCTTACAGGGGTCAGATACGCAGTATTTT

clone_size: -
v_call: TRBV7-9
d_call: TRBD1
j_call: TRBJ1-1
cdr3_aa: CASSPEGQVSTEAFF
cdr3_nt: TGTGCCAGCAGCCCAGAGGGACAGGTATCGACTGAAGCTTTCTTT

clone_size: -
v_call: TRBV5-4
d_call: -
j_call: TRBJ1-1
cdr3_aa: CASSFNEGRNTEAFF
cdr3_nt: TGTGCCAGCAGCTTTAACGAAGGGAGGAACACTGAAGCTTTCTTT

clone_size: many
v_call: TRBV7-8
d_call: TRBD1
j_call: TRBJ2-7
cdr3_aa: CASSWGQGDMSEQYF
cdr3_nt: TGTGCCAGCAGCTGGGGACAGGGGGACATGTCCGAGCAGTACTTC

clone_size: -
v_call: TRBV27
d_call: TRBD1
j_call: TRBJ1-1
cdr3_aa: CASKRRGRGYTEAFF
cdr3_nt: TGTGCCAGCAAACGGAGGGGGCGAGGTTACACTGAAGCTTTCTTT

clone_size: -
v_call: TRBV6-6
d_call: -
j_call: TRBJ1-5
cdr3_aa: CASRPGHNNQPQHF
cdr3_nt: TGTGCCAGCAGACCCGGACATAACAATCAGCCCCAGCATTTT

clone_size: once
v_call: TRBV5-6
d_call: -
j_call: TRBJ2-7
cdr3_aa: CASVAQGTSYEQYF
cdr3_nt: TGTGCCAGCGTGGCCCAGGGGACATCGTACGAGCAGTACTTC

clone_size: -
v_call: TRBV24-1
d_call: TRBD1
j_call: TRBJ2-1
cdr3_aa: CATSAPGGTGGNEQFF
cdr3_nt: TGTGCCACCAGTGCTCCCGGGGGCACAGGGGGCAATGAGCAGTTCTTC

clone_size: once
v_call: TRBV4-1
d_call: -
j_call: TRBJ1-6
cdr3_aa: CASSQDAIYNSPLHF
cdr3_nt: TGCGCCAGCAGCCAAGATGCTATTTATAATTCACCCCTCCACTTT

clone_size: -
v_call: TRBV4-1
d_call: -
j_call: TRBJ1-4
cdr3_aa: CASSQGRGNEKLFF
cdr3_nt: TGCGCCAGCAGCCAAGGACGGGGAAACGAAAAACTGTTTTTT

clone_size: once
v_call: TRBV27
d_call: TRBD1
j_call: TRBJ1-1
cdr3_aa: CASSNDRDRAHTEAFF
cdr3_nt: TGTGCCAGCAGCAATGACCGGGACAGGGCCCACACTGAAGCTTTCTTT

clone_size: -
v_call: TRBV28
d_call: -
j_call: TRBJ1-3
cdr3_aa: CASSFGSSGNTIYF
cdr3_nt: TGTGCCAGCAGTTTTGGGAGCTCTGGAAACACCATATATTTT

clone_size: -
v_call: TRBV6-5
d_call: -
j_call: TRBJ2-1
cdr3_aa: CASSYFSGGLDEQFF
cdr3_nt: TGTGCCAGCAGTTATTTCTCGGGGGGCCTTGATGAGCAGTTCTTC

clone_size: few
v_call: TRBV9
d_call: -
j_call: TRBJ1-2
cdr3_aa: CASSAGPSGENGYTF
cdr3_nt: TGTGCCAGCAGCGCGGGCCCCTCGGGGGAGAATGGCTACACCTTC

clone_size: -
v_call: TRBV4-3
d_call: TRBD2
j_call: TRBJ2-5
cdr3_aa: CASSQATSGGQETQYF
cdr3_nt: TGCGCCAGCAGCCAAGCGACTAGCGGGGGGCAAGAGACCCAGTACTTC

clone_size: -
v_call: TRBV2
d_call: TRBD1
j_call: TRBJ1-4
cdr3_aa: CASSGDRGANEKLFF
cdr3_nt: TGTGCCAGCAGCGGGGACAGGGGAGCTAATGAAAAACTGTTTTTT

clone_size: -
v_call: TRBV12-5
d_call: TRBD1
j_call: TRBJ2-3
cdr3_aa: CASGQGTLTDTQYF
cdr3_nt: TGTGCTAGTGGACAGGGGACGCTCACAGATACGCAGTATTTT

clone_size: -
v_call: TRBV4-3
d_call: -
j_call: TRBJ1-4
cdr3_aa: CASSPSGSTNEKLFF
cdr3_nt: TGCGCCAGCAGCCCTAGCGGCTCAACTAATGAAAAACTGTTTTTT

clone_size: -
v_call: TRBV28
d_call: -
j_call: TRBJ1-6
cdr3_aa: CASSPQGRGRNSPLHF
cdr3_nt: TGTGCCAGCAGCCCTCAGGGAAGGGGAAGGAATTCACCCCTCCACTTT

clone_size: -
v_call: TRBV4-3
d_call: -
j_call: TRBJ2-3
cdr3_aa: CASSQNLFGGTDTQYF
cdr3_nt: TGCGCCAGCAGCCAAAACTTATTCGGGGGCACAGATACGCAGTATTTT

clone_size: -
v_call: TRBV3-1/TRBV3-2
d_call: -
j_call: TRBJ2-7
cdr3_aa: CASSQGPTETYEQYF
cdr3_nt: TGTGCCAGCAGCCAAGGCCCGACTGAGACCTACGAGCAGTACTTC

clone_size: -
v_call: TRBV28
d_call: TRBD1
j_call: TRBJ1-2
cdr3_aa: CASSFGQAHNYGYTF
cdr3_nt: TGTGCCAGCAGTTTTGGACAGGCCCATAACTATGGCTACACCTTC

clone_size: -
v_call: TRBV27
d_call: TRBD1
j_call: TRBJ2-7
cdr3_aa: CASSLGTGVGLEQYF
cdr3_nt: TGTGCCAGCAGTTTAGGGACAGGGGTTGGGCTCGAGCAGTACTTC

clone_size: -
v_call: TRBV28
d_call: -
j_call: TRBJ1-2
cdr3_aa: CASTNGALNYGYTF
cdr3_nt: TGTGCCAGCACCAATGGGGCCCTTAACTATGGCTACACCTTC

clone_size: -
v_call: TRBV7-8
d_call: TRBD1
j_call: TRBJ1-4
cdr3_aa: CASSLDRGLDATNEKLFF
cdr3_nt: TGTGCCAGCAGCTTAGACAGGGGGTTGGATGCAACTAATGAAAAACTGTTTTTT

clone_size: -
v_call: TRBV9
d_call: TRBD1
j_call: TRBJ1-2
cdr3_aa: CASSGPGGGGYTF
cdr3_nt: TGTGCCAGCAGCGGACCGGGAGGGGGCGGCTACACCTTC

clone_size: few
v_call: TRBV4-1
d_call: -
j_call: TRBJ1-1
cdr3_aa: CASSLTELTLNTEAFF
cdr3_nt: TGCGCCAGCAGCCTTACAGAATTAACATTGAACACTGAAGCTTTCTTT

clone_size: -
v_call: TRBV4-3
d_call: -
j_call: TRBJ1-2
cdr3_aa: CASSQDIGVYGYTF
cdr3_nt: TGCGCCAGCAGCCAAGATATCGGGGTCTATGGCTACACCTTC

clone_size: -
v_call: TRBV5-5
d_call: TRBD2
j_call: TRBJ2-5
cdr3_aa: CASSLTPSGGSWETQYF
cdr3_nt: TGTGCCAGCAGCTTGACCCCTAGCGGGGGTTCTTGGGAGACCCAGTACTTC

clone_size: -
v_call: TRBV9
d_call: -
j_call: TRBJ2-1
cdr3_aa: CASSVVGVGAYNEQFF
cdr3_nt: TGTGCCAGCAGCGTAGTAGGGGTTGGCGCCTACAATGAGCAGTTCTTC

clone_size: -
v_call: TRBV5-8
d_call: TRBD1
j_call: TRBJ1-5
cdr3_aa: CASSLAGQGAQPQHF
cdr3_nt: TGTGCCAGCAGCTTGGCCGGGCAGGGGGCTCAGCCCCAGCATTTT

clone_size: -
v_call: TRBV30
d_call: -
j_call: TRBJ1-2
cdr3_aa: CAWSPGEASYGYTF
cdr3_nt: TGTGCCTGGAGTCCCGGGGAGGCTTCCTATGGCTACACCTTC

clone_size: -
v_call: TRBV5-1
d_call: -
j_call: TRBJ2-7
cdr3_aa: CASSLDSYYEQYF
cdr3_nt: TGCGCCAGCAGCTTGGATTCTTACTACGAGCAGTACTTC

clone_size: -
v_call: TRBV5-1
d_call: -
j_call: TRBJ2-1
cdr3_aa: CASSLESSHILQFF
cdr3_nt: TGCGCCAGCAGCTTGGAGTCGTCGCACATCCTCCAGTTCTTC

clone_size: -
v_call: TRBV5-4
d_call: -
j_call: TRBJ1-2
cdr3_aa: CASSFGQDNTNYGYTF
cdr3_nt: TGTGCCAGCAGCTTCGGCCAGGATAATACTAACTATGGCTACACCTTC

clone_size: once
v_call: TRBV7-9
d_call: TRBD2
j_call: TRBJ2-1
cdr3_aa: CASSFTIQAGEQFF
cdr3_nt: TGTGCCAGCAGCTTCACTATTCAAGCGGGGGAGCAGTTCTTC

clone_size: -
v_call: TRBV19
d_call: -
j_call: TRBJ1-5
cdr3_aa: CASTPWGGTLNQPQHF
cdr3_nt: TGTGCCAGTACCCCCTGGGGGGGGACACTTAATCAGCCCCAGCATTTT

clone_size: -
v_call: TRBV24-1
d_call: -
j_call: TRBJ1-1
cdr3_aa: CATSAQKNTEAFF
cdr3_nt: TGTGCCACCAGTGCCCAGAAGAACACTGAAGCTTTCTTT

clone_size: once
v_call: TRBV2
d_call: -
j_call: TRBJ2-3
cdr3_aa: CASRGPGQQGSDTQYF
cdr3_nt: TGTGCCAGCAGGGGACCGGGACAACAAGGGTCGGATACGCAGTATTTT

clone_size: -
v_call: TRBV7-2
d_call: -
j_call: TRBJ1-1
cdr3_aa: CASSFRNTEAFF
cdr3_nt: TGTGCCAGCAGCTTCAGGAACACTGAAGCTTTCTTT

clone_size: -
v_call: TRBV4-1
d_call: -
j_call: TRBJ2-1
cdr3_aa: CASSQVIRTTNEQFF
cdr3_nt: TGCGCCAGCAGCCAAGTCATACGCACTACCAATGAGCAGTTCTTC

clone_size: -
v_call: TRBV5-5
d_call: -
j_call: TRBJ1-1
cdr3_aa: CASSGRLNTEAFF
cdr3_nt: TGTGCCAGCAGCGGGAGGCTAAACACTGAAGCTTTCTTT

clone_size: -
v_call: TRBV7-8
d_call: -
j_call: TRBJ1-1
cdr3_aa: CASSLEGEAFF
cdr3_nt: TGTGCCAGCAGCTTAGAGGGGGAGGCTTTCTTT

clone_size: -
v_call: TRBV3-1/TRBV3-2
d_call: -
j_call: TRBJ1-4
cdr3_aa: CASSRGGRRRNEKLFF
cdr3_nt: TGTGCCAGCAGTCGTGGGGGGAGACGGAGAAATGAAAAACTGTTTTTT

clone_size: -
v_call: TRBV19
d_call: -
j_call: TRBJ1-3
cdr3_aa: CASSKIRQSADTIYF
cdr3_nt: TGTGCCAGTAGTAAAATCCGACAGAGTGCGGACACCATATATTTT

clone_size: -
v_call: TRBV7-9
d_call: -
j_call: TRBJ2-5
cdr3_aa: CASSRNRDIGETQYF
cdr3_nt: TGTGCCAGCAGTCGTAACCGGGACATCGGGGAGACCCAGTACTTC